These 11 T cell receptor beta chains were all obtained from the same sample, sequenced in a study of blood T cell repertoires in COVID-19. Sequencing used immunoSEQ multiplex PCR; TCRdb keeps in-frame clones, though not all of them. The sample lists about 230,000 clones; 85% were seen once. Sequenced input: peripheral blood. The receptor set was obtained from a man between 50 and 59 years old with COVID-19, enrolled during active disease.

This clone was seen at least ten times. The V and J genes are TRBV7-8 and TRBJ1-5; TRBD1 matches 8 bases. V lost 4 bases and J lost 6; bases outside the gene matches: 8. This CDR3 region has 15 residues. The germline gives CDR1 SGHVS, CDR2 FQNEAQ. CDR3 amino acids: CASSSSLDRAQPQHF. The DNA of the CDR3 is TGTGCCAGCAGCTCCTCCTTGGACAGGGCTCAGCCCCAGCATTTT.

V is TRBV28 and J is TRBJ2-2, with 10 bases lining up with TRBD2. This CDR3 has 17 amino acids. In germline, CDR1 is MDHEN, CDR2 SYDVKM. The junction had 14 bases not matched to a gene; V was cut back by 6 bases and J by 7 bases. CDR3 coding DNA: TGTGCCAGCAGCCCCTCCGAAGCGGGGGGGCCTTACGGGGAGCTGTTTTTT. Amino acid sequence: CASSPSEAGGPYGELFF.

The rearrangement uses TRBV4-1 and TRBJ2-5, with D maybe TRBD2 (5 bases). The CDR3 totals 14 residues. Between the trimmed V and J ends, which lost 2 bases and 4 bases, there was a span of 11 bases. Germline assignment: CDR1 MGHRA and CDR2 YSYEKL. CDR3 bases: TGCGCCAGCAGCCAAATACTAGAGGGAGAGACCCAGTACTTC. This encodes CASSQILEGETQYF.

J is TRBJ2-5 and V is TRBV9; 14 positions match TRBD2. The CDR3 is 16 amino acids. CDR1 and CDR2 (germline): SGDLS, YYNGEE. Trimming at V came to 4 bases and at J to 6 bases, leaving 8 bases not matched to a gene. The CDR3 here is CASSPLTSGGAKTQYF. In nucleotides, the CDR3 is TGTGCCAGCAGCCCCTTGACTAGCGGGGGGGCGAAGACCCAGTACTTC. Full variable domain (rest looked up from reference TRBV9 and TRBJ2-5): DSGVTQTPKHLITATGQRVTLRCSPRSGDLSVYWYQQSLDQGLQFLIQYYNGEERAKGNILERFSAQQFPDLHSELNLSSLELGDSALYFCASSPLTSGGAKTQYFGPGTRLLVL.

The genes are TRBV11-2 and TRBJ2-6, with D maybe TRBD1 (6 bases). Germline CDR1 SGHAT, CDR2 FQNNGV. This CDR3 comprises 18 residues. Trimming stripped 7 bases from V and 0 bases from J, with 19 bases between. The CDR3 sequence is CASIPRPGQSSGANVLTF. The CDR3, as DNA: TGTGCCAGCATCCCGCGTCCGGGACAAAGCTCTGGGGCCAACGTCCTGACTTTC.

This chain connects TRBV4-1 to TRBJ1-6, with D tentatively TRBD1 (6 bases). CDR3 length: 17 amino acids. Trimming shortened V by 1 base and J by 3 bases, and 13 bases separated the two germline ends. Germline V CDR1 and CDR2: MGHRA, YSYEKL. The CDR3: CASSQGPTGFYNSPLHF. In DNA, the CDR3 is TGCGCCAGCAGCCAAGGCCCAACAGGGTTCTATAATTCACCCCTCCACTTT.

The chain is built from TRBV5-8 and TRBJ1-3; no firm D call. V was shortened by 4 bases and J by 0 bases, with 8 bases between the two germline ends. CDR1 and CDR2 (germline): SGHTS, YDEGEE. This CDR3 spans 14 amino acids. The CDR3 region has the DNA TGTGCCAGCAGCGGGTGGAGCTCTGGAAACACCATATATTTT. Translating it yields CASSGWSSGNTIYF.

The J gene is TRBJ2-4, the V gene TRBV9; 8 nucleotides agree with TRBD1. The CDR3 sequence is 15 residues long. Germline CDR1 and CDR2: SGDLS and YYNGEE. V shed 4 bases, J shed 7 bases, and the junction held 10 bases outside the gene matches. The CDR3: CASSSRTGLMNIQYF. In nucleotides, the CDR3 is TGTGCCAGCAGCTCTAGGACAGGGCTAATGAACATTCAGTACTTC.

The gene calls are TRBV4-2 and TRBJ2-2; possibly TRBD1 for D (5 bases). This CDR3 region has 15 residues. Trimming took off 5 bases at V and 6 bases at J, with 16 bases between the two ends. Germline values: CDR1 LGHNA, CDR2 YNFKEQ. The CDR3 DNA is TGTGCCAGCAGCTCTGAGCCAGGGTTCCCCGGGGAGCTGTTTTTT. This translates into CASSSEPGFPGELFF.

The chain uses TRBV30 and TRBJ1-2; D gene ambiguous. The CDR3 loop spans 12 amino acids. Germline loops: CDR1 GTSNPN, CDR2 SVGIG (reference sequence). V was pared by 1 base and J by 4 bases, with 7 bases between. This CDR3 reads CAWSATVYGYTF. CDR3 in DNA: TGTGCCTGGAGTGCGACTGTCTATGGCTACACCTTC.

The chain joins TRBV2 to TRBJ2-2, with 7 bases fitting TRBD2. CDR1 is SNHLY, CDR2 FYNNEI, per germline. The J segment lost 5 bases and the V segment lost 4 bases, leaving 10 bases of the junction unmatched. There are 16 residues in the CDR3. The CDR3 is CASSVEGGGQTGELFF. CDR3 sequence (DNA): TGTGCCAGCAGTGTTGAAGGCGGGGGTCAAACCGGGGAGCTGTTTTTT.